A selection of T cell receptor beta chains follows, all from one sample in a study of blood T cell repertoires in COVID-19. Some clones are missing from TCRdb's copy, which holds only in-frame ones; the method was immunoSEQ multiplex PCR. Here the sample spans 43,000 or so clones, approximately 90% being singletons. The sample comprised peripheral blood. The source is a man in his sixties with active COVID-19. Both conserved end residues are trimmed from each CDR3. Clone size is not always given. Where it is, it says once, few, many or a class for expanded clones.

clone size: .; V gene: TRBV4-3; J gene: TRBJ2-4; CDR3 protein: ASSHTSEDIQY
clone size: .; V gene: TRBV29-1; J gene: TRBJ2-2; CDR3 protein: SVGASGSDTGELF
clone size: .; V gene: TRBV7-9; J gene: TRBJ2-1; CDR3 protein: ASTNPQAASGQGRGYNEQF
clone size: .; V gene: TRBV9; J gene: TRBJ2-5; CDR3 protein: ASSPVNRAETQY
clone size: .; V gene: TRBV9; J gene: TRBJ2-1; CDR3 protein: ASSDNLAPNSYNEQF
clone size: .; V gene: TRBV7-8; J gene: TRBJ2-7; CDR3 protein: ASSFSGRAY
clone size: .; V gene: TRBV19; J gene: TRBJ1-5; CDR3 protein: ASSGLRMAGGNQPQH
clone size: once; V gene: TRBV6-5; J gene: TRBJ2-5; CDR3 protein: ASSFISGGSQETQY
clone size: large; V gene: TRBV27; J gene: TRBJ2-1; CDR3 protein: ASSLSATGAYYEQF
clone size: .; V gene: TRBV19; J gene: TRBJ1-5; CDR3 protein: ASSMGQSSNQPQH
clone size: .; V gene: TRBV6-5; J gene: TRBJ2-7; CDR3 protein: ASSPGQGYYEQY
clone size: .; V gene: TRBV28; J gene: TRBJ1-1; CDR3 protein: ASSSSSIQGAYTEAF
clone size: once; V gene: TRBV19; J gene: TRBJ1-2; CDR3 protein: ASSSWTGLPDYGYT
clone size: .; V gene: TRBV20-1; J gene: TRBJ1-2; CDR3 protein: SAPQGYL
clone size: once; V gene: TRBV4-3; J gene: TRBJ2-2; CDR3 protein: ASSQTVAGDGSPGELF
clone size: .; V gene: TRBV7-9; J gene: TRBJ2-5; CDR3 protein: ASSLGQMETQY
clone size: .; V gene: TRBV19; J gene: TRBJ2-2; CDR3 protein: ASSGPIGQGNTGELF
clone size: .; V gene: TRBV6-5; J gene: TRBJ2-7; CDR3 protein: ASSYGTESSKQY
clone size: medium-sized; V gene: TRBV6-4; J gene: TRBJ2-3; CDR3 protein: ASSASAGSTDTQY
clone size: .; V gene: TRBV9; J gene: TRBJ2-5; CDR3 protein: ASSVKVAGGETQY
clone size: once; V gene: TRBV19; J gene: TRBJ2-1; CDR3 protein: ASKEAGASNEQF
clone size: .; V gene: TRBV29-1; J gene: TRBJ2-3; CDR3 protein: SVEDGGLAGDLTDTQY
clone size: once; V gene: TRBV5-4; J gene: TRBJ1-4; CDR3 protein: ASSPGGRATNEKLF
clone size: once; V gene: TRBV6-4; J gene: TRBJ2-1; CDR3 protein: ASSPRITYNEQF
clone size: .; V gene: TRBV5-1; J gene: TRBJ2-7; CDR3 protein: ASSLAGRTEQY
clone size: .; V gene: TRBV7-6; J gene: TRBJ2-7; CDR3 protein: ASSQVGGPIYEQY
clone size: .; V gene: TRBV18; J gene: TRBJ2-6; CDR3 protein: ASSTTPSSGANVLT
clone size: .; V gene: TRBV6-6; J gene: TRBJ2-7; CDR3 protein: ASSFRVSSYEQY
clone size: .; V gene: TRBV6-1; J gene: TRBJ2-3; CDR3 protein: ASSEARLAADTQY
clone size: .; V gene: TRBV6-8; J gene: TRBJ2-1; CDR3 protein: ATAGTSVHNEQF
clone size: .; V gene: TRBV10-3; J gene: TRBJ1-1; CDR3 protein: AITEDRGPNTEAF
clone size: .; V gene: TRBV7-9; J gene: TRBJ1-3; CDR3 protein: ASSDRAGVSSGNTIY
clone size: .; V gene: TRBV4-3; J gene: TRBJ2-2; CDR3 protein: ASSPALLAETDTGELF
clone size: .; V gene: TRBV7-9; J gene: TRBJ2-3; CDR3 protein: ASSPLRDTQY
clone size: .; V gene: TRBV9; J gene: TRBJ1-2; CDR3 protein: ASSPQGLANYGYT
clone size: .; V gene: TRBV10-3; J gene: TRBJ2-1; CDR3 protein: AIRLGLGHNEQF
clone size: .; V gene: TRBV19; J gene: TRBJ1-5; CDR3 protein: ASSIDPNGVTQPQH
clone size: .; V gene: TRBV18; J gene: TRBJ1-1; CDR3 protein: ASSPFPQDTEAF
clone size: .; V gene: TRBV6-2/TRBV6-3; J gene: TRBJ2-3; CDR3 protein: ASSFGRGTDTQY
clone size: .; V gene: TRBV7-2; J gene: TRBJ1-4; CDR3 protein: ASSQRGEKLF
clone size: .; V gene: TRBV4-1; J gene: TRBJ2-1; CDR3 protein: ASSQDGRGRWNEQF
clone size: .; V gene: TRBV7-2; J gene: TRBJ1-4; CDR3 protein: ASSLGGFTNEKLF
clone size: .; V gene: TRBV7-3; J gene: TRBJ2-1; CDR3 protein: ASSRTYADEQF
clone size: .; V gene: TRBV3-1/TRBV3-2; J gene: TRBJ2-3; CDR3 protein: ASRGEVSRTDTQY
clone size: once; V gene: TRBV9; J gene: TRBJ2-2; CDR3 protein: ASSVFVAGFNTGELF
clone size: .; V gene: TRBV27; J gene: TRBJ2-5; CDR3 protein: ASTKRWTSGRVVEETQY
clone size: .; V gene: TRBV18; J gene: TRBJ2-5; CDR3 protein: ASSPTPRETQY